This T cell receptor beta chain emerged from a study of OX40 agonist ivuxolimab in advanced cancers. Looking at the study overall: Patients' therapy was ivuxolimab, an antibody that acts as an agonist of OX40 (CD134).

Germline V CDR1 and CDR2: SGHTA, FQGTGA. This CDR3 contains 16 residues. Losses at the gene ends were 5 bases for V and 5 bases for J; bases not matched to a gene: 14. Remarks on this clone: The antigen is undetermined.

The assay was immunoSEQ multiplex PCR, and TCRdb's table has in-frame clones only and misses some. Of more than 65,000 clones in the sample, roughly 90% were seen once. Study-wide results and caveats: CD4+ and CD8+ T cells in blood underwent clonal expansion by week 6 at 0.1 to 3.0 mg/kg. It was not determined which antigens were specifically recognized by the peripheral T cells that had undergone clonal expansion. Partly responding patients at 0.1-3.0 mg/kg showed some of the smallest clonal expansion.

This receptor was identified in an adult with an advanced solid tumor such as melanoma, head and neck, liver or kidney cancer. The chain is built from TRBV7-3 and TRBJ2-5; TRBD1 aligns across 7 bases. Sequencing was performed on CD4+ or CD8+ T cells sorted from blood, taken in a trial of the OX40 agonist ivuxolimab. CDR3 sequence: CASSPEQRGLGETQYF. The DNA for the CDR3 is TGTGCCAGCAGCCCAGAGCAGAGGGGGCTGGGGGAGACCCAGTACTTC.